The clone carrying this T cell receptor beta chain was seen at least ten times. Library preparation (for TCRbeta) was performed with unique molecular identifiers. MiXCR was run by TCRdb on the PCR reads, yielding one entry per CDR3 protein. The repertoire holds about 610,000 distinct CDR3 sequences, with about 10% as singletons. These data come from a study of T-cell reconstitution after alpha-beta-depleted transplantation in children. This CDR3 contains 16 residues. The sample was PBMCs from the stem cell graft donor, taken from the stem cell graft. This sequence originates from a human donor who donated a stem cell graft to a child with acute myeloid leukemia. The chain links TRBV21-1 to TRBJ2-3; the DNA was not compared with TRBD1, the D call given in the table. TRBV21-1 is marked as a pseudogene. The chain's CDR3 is CASTREEGGAPDTQYF. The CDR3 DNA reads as TGTGCCAGCACACGAGAGGAAGGGGGCGCCCCAGATACGCAGTATTTT.